Presented here are 12 T cell receptor beta chains from one specimen sequenced in a study of T cell responses to AZD1222 COVID-19 vaccine. Assay used: immunoSEQ multiplex PCR; TCRdb lists only in-frame clones, some missing. The sample contains some 150,000 clones, less than 95% of which appear only once. Sequenced here: peripheral blood, sampled on day 0 of AZD1222 vaccination. Receptors were obtained from an adult in good health.

This clone was counted only a few times. The genes are TRBV6-4 and TRBJ2-7, with D unclear. V was shortened by 0 bases and J by 0 bases, with 12 bases between the two germline ends. The CDR3 has 16 amino acids. CDR1 and CDR2 from the germline V gene are MRHNA and SNTAGT. CDR3: CASSDSAGPPSYEQYV. The DNA of the CDR3 is TGTGCCAGCAGTGACTCAGCAGGTCCGCCCTCCTACGAGCAGTACGTC.

The V call is TRBV5-5, the J call TRBJ1-2; 7 bases are shared with TRBD1. Germline V gives CDR1 SGHKS, CDR2 YYEKEE (reference sequence). J was trimmed by 4 bases and V by 4 bases; bases with no gene match: 13. CDR3 length equals 16 residues. CDR3 protein: CASSLIIGQASYGYTF. CDR3 in DNA: TGTGCCAGCAGCCTGATAATTGGACAGGCGAGCTATGGCTACACCTTC. Based on the CDR3 plus reference TRBV5-5 and TRBJ1-2, the full variable domain is DAGVTQSPTHLIKTRGQQVTLRCSPISGHKSVSWYQQVLGQGPQFIFQYYEKEERGRGNFPDRFSARQFPNYSSELNVNALLLGDSALYLCASSLIIGQASYGYTFGSGTRLTVV.

The chain carries TRBV5-1 and TRBJ2-5; 8 positions match TRBD2. The germline CDR1 and CDR2 sequences are SGHRS and YFSETQ. V was clipped by 0 bases and J by 5 bases; unmatched bases: 6. CDR3 length: 15 amino acids. CDR3 loop: CASSLVSRGGETQYF. The CDR3 DNA reads TGCGCCAGCAGCTTGGTCTCACGGGGGGGTGAGACCCAGTACTTC.

The genes are TRBV7-3 and TRBJ2-3; D unresolved. Germline-derived CDR1 and CDR2 are SGHTA and FQGTGA. The CDR3 extends over 15 amino acids. V shed 5 bases and J shed 0 bases, with 12 bases lying between them. Written as DNA, the CDR3 is TGTGCCAGCAGCCCTGGCTACCTGAGCACAGATACGCAGTATTTT. Its translation is CASSPGYLSTDTQYF. The variable domain in full, completed from reference TRBV7-3 and TRBJ2-3, reads GAGVSQTPSNKVTEKGKYVELRCDPISGHTALYWYRQSLGQGPEFLIYFQGTGAADDSGLPNDRFFAVRPEGSVSTLKIQRTERGDSAVYLCASSPGYLSTDTQYFGPGTRLTVL.

The chain links TRBV6-5 to TRBJ1-3; 8 bases fit TRBD1. The junction had 7 bases not matched to a gene; V was cut back by 8 bases and J by 4 bases. The CDR3 totals 14 residues. CDR1 MNHEY and CDR2 SVGAGI come from the germline V gene. The CDR3 region has the DNA TGTGCCAGCGGGAACAGGGGGGCAGGAAACACCATATATTTT. Amino acid sequence: CASGNRGAGNTIYF.

The genes are TRBV7-2 and TRBJ2-6; D is possibly TRBD1 (6 bases). Germline assignment: CDR1 SGHTA and CDR2 FQGNSA. CDR3 length: 16 residues. Trimming removed 6 bases at V and 0 bases at J, with 12 bases between. CDR3 nucleotide sequence: TGTGCCAGCAGTCCGGGACACAACTCTGGGGCCAACGTCCTGACTTTC. It is translated as CASSPGHNSGANVLTF.

In its sample, this clone was seen once. The CDR3 DNA sequence: TGTGCCAGCAGCCCGGAGACTCGTCCTTCACCCCTCCACTTT. Protein: CASSPETRPSPLHF. This rearrangement joins TRBV5-4 to TRBJ1-6; D not certain. V shed 4 bases and J shed 9 bases, with 14 bases lying between them. The CDR3 runs to 14 residues. Germline V gives CDR1 SGHNT, CDR2 YYREEE (reference sequence).

The chain joins TRBV7-6 to TRBJ1-5, with a tentative D call TRBD1 (6 bases). The V gene's germline CDR1 is SGHVS and CDR2 FNYEAQ. There are 15 residues in the CDR3. The V end lost 4 bases, the J end lost 3 bases, and 13 bases lay between the germline ends. The CDR3 DNA reads TGTGCCAGCAGCTGGGGAACAGGGTACAATCAGCCCCAGCATTTT. Protein sequence: CASSWGTGYNQPQHF. The whole variable domain, remainder taken from reference TRBV7-6 and TRBJ1-5, is GAGVSQSPRYKVTKRGQDVALRCDPISGHVSLYWYRQALGQGPEFLTYFNYEAQQDKSGLPNDRFSAERPEGSISTLTIQRTEQRDSAMYRCASSWGTGYNQPQHFGDGTRLSIL.

The J gene is TRBJ1-4, the V gene TRBV4-3, with D uncertain. Germline CDR1 is LGHNA and CDR2 is YSLEER. The CDR3 consists of 15 residues. V lost 5 bases and J 8 bases, leaving 18 bases between the germline ends. Written as DNA, the CDR3 is TGCGCCAGCAGCATCTTCCCCTCGGCGGGGGAAAAACTGTTTTTT. Protein: CASSIFPSAGEKLFF.

The CDR3 nucleotides are TGTGCCAGCAGCTTAGGGCTATCGGGGAAGAACACTGAAGCTTTCTTT. Encoded protein: CASSLGLSGKNTEAFF. The chain recombines TRBV7-2 with TRBJ1-1; D uncertain. The ends were cut back, 1 base at V and 1 base at J, with 13 bases in the middle. Germline CDR1 SGHTA, CDR2 FQGNSA. This CDR3 spans 16 amino acids.

V gene TRBV19 combines with J gene TRBJ2-3, with 10 bases fitting TRBD1. J lost 3 bases, V lost 9 bases, and 6 bases had no gene match. The CDR3 has 14 residues. Germline CDR1 reads LNHDA; CDR2 reads SQIVND (reference sequence). In DNA form, the CDR3 reads TGTGCCAGCCAGACAGGGGGCGGAACAGATACGCAGTATTTT. Translating gives CASQTGGGTDTQYF. The full variable domain, in which reference TRBV19 and TRBJ2-3 provide the parts outside the CDR3, is DGGITQSPKYLFRKEGQNVTLSCEQNLNHDAMYWYRQDPGQGLRLIYYSQIVNDFQKGDIAEGYSVSREKKESFPLTVTSAQKNPTAFYLCASQTGGGTDTQYFGPGTRLTVL.

V usage is TRBV10-3 and J usage is TRBJ2-6; D gene ambiguous. V dropped 7 bases and J dropped 1 base, with 11 bases sitting between them. This CDR3 region has 15 residues. Germline values: CDR1 ENHRY, CDR2 SYGVKD. CDR3 in amino acids: CAINPGISGANVLTF. The CDR3 DNA reads as TGTGCCATCAACCCAGGTATATCTGGGGCCAACGTCCTGACTTTC.